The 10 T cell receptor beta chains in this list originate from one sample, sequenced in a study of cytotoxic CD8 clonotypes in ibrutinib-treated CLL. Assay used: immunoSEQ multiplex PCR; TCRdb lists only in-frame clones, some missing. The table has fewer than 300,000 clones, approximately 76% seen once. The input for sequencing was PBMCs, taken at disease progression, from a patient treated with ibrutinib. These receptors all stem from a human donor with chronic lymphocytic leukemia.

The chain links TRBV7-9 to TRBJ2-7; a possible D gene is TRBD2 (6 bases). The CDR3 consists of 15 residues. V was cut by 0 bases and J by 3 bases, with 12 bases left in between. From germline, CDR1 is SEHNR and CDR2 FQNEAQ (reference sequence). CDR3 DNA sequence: TGTGCCAGCAGCTTAGCGGGGCGGGGAAACTACGAGCAGTACTTC. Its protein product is CASSLAGRGNYEQYF.

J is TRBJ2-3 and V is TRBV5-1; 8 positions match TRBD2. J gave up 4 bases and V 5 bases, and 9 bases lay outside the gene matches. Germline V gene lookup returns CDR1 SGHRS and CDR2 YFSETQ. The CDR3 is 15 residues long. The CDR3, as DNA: TGCGCCAGCAGGTTAAGACTAGCGACGGCAGATACGCAGTATTTT. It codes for CASRLRLATADTQYF.

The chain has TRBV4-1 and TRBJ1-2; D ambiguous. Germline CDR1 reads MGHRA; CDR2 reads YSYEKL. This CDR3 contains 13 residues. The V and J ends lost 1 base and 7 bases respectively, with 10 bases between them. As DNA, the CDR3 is TGCGCCAGCAGCCAAGTCGGATCGCGTGGCTACACCTTC. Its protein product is CASSQVGSRGYTF.

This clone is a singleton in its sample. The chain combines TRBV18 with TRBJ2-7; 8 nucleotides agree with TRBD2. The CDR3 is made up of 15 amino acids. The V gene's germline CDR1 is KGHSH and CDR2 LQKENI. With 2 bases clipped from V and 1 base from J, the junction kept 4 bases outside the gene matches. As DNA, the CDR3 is TGTGCCAGCTCACCATTAGCGGGGATATCCTACGAGCAGTACTTC. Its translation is CASSPLAGISYEQYF.

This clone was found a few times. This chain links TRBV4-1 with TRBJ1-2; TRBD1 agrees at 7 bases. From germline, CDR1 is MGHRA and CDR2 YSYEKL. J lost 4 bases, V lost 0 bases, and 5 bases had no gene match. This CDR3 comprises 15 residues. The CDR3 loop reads CASSQDRGQTYGYTF. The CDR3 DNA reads TGCGCCAGCAGCCAAGATAGGGGACAGACCTATGGCTACACCTTC.

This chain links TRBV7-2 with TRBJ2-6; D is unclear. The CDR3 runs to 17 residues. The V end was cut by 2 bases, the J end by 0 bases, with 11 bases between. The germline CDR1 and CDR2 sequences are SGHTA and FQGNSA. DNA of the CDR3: TGTGCCAGCAGCTTAATCAGACTTGTCTCTGGGGCCAACGTCCTGACTTTC. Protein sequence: CASSLIRLVSGANVLTF.

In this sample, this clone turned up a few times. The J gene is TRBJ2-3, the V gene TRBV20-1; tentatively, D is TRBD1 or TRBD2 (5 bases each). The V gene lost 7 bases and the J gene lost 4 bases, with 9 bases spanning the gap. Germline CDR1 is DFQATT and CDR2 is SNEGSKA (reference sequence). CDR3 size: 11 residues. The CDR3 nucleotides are TGCAGTGTTGGGACCGCAGATACGCAGTATTTT. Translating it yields CSVGTADTQYF.

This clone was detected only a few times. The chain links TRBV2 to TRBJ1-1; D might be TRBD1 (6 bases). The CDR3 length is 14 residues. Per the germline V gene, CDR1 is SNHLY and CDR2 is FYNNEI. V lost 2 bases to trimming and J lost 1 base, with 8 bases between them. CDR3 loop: CASSETGQNTEAFF. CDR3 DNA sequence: TGTGCCAGCAGTGAAACAGGGCAGAACACTGAAGCTTTCTTT.

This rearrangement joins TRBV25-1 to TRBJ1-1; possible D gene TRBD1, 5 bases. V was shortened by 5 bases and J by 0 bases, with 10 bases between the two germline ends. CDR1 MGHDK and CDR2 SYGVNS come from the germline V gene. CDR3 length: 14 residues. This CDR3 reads CASSKGLLNTEAFF. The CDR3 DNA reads TGTGCCAGCAGTAAGGGACTCTTGAACACTGAAGCTTTCTTT.

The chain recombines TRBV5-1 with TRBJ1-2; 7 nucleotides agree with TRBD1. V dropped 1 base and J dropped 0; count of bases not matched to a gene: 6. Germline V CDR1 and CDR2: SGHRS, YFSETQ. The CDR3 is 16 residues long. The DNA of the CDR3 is TGCGCCAGCAGCTTGACAACCGGGACAGCTAACTATGGCTACACCTTC. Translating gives CASSLTTGTANYGYTF.